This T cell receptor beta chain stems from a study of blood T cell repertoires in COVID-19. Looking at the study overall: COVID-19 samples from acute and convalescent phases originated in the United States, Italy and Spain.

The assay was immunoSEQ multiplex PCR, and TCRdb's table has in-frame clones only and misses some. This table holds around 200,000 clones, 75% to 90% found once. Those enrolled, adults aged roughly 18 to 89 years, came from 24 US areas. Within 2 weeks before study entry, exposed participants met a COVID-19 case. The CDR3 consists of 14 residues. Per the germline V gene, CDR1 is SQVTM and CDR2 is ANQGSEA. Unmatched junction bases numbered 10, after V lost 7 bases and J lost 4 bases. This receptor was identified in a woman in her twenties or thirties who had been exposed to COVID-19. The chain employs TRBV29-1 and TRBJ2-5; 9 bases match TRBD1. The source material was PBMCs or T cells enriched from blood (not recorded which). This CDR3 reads CSASITGGRETQYF. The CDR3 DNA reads TGCAGCGCCTCTATAACAGGGGGCAGAGAGACCCAGTACTTC.